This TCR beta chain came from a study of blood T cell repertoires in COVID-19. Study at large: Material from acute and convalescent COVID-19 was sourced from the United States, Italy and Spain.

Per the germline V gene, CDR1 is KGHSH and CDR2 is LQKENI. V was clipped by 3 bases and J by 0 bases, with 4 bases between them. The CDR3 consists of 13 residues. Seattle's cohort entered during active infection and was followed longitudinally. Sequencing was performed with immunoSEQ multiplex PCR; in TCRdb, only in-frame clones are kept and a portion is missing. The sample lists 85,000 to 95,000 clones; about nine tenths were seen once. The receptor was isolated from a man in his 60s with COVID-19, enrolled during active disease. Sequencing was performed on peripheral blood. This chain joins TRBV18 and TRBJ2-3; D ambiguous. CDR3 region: CASSPPSTDTQYF. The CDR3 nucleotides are TGTGCCAGCTCACCCCCTAGCACAGATACGCAGTATTTT. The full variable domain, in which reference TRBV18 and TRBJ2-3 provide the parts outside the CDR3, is NAGVMQNPRHLVRRRGQEARLRCSPMKGHSHVYWYRQLPEEGLKFMVYLQKENIIDESGMPKERFSAEFPKEGPSILRIQQVVRGDSAAYFCASSPPSTDTQYFGPGTRLTVL.